The clone carrying this T cell receptor beta chain appeared many times. Its antigen is not known. Trimming took 0 bases from V and 15 from J, leaving 12 bases between them. Germline V gene lookup returns CDR1 LNHNV and CDR2 YYDKDF (reference sequence). CDR3 length: 12 amino acids. This record belongs to a study of T cells after yellow fever vaccination. Study conclusions and caveats: There was a possibility that FACS-sorted repertoires contained abundant clonotypes contaminating from the bulk population. Researchers report a weaker secondary response that nonetheless peaked faster, day 5 versus 15. Clones from primary vaccination mostly reappeared after the booster (approximately 96% CD4, approximately 86% CD8).

A process of 5'RACE template switching, which added a universal primer site and UMIs, was used to make TCR cDNA. TCRdb analysed the 5' RACE reads with MiXCR anew, one entry per CDR3 protein. The data hold roughly 260,000 distinct CDR3 sequences, with 10% to 15% observed a single time. The chain couples TRBV15 to TRBJ2-1, with a weak D call TRBD1 (6 bases). The receptor was isolated from a man aged 25-40 years who received the YFV17D yellow fever vaccine. The input for sequencing was CD4+ T cells sorted from PBMCs, taken 45 days after the yellow fever booster vaccination. This CDR3 is CATSRDWGRPFF. The CDR3 nucleotides are TGTGCCACCAGCAGAGACTGGGGGCGGCCGTTCTTC.